This T cell receptor (beta chain) is drawn from a study of regulatory T cells in long-lasting Graves disease. TCR beta libraries were built with iRepertoire HTBI primers and Arm-PCR of CDR3 regions. TCRdb reprocessed the multiplex PCR reads with MiXCR, giving one entry per CDR3 protein. The sample comprises a few hundred thousand distinct CDR3 sequences, over 14% of which are singletons, and approximately 7.8% rests with the top ten. Time point reported: newly diagnosed GD, antithyroid drugs for less than 3 months. The TCR library was made from RNA extracted from PBMCs. Looked up from germline, CDR1 is KGHSH and CDR2 is LQKENI. With V trimmed by 4 bases and J by 5 bases, 6 bases remained unmatched. The length of the CDR3 is 16 residues. Comment on this clonotype: Its antigen is undetermined.

Points from the study as a whole: Persistent Graves' disease cases displayed lower TCR diversity than newly diagnosed ones. Persistent cases favored TRBV28, TRBJ1-2 and TRBJ2-5.

The same data also went into a second study, on T cells in Graves' hyperthyroidism and ophthalmopathy. That paper adds: For Graves' hyperthyroidism to be stable, ophthalmopathy could not progress within 18 months.

The V and J genes are TRBV18 and TRBJ2-1; 12 nucleotides line up with TRBD1. The material was peripheral blood mononuclear cells (PBMCs), obtained at new diagnosis, from a patient treated with antithyroid drugs. The receptor comes from a woman aged 40 to 50 with Graves disease. The CDR3 DNA is TGTGCCAGCTCACGGGACAGGGGGCTCCCCCACAATGAGCAGTTCTTC. This translates into CASSRDRGLPHNEQFF.